These 8 T cell receptor beta chains originate from one sample sequenced in a study of T cells in Graves' hyperthyroidism and ophthalmopathy. Template material for amplifying TCR beta CDR3 regions consisted of RNA transcripts. A set of HTBI primers served as the primers for a first-round RT-PCR of the TCR CDR3. One entry per CDR3 protein results from TCRdb running MiXCR on the multiplex PCR reads. The repertoire holds about 350,000 distinct CDR3 sequences, with roughly 13% as singletons. Sequencing was performed on blood. Every receptor here comes from a woman aged 25 to 39 with Graves' hyperthyroidism.

This chain uses TRBV29-1 with TRBJ1-1; D is uncertain. The CDR3 sequence is 13 residues long. V was clipped by 8 bases and J by 2 bases, with 15 bases between them. In germline, CDR1 is SQVTM, CDR2 ANQGSEA. The CDR3 coding sequence is TGCAGCCATAAAACCTCAATTAACACTGAAGCTTTCTTT. Encoded protein: CSHKTSINTEAFF.

This clonotype was counted between two and nine times. The chain is built from TRBV29-1 and TRBJ2-4; either TRBD1 or TRBD2 may fit D (5 bases each). This CDR3 contains 14 residues. Trimming cost V 6 bases and J 0 bases, with 12 bases left between them. Germline V lookup: CDR1 SQVTM, CDR2 ANQGSEA. DNA of the CDR3: TGCAGCGTGACGGGACGTCTAGCCAAAAACATTCAGTACTTC. It encodes CSVTGRLAKNIQYF. The full variable domain, in which reference TRBV29-1 and TRBJ2-4 provide the parts outside the CDR3, is SAVISQKPSRDICQRGTSLTIQCQVDSQVTMMFWYRQQPGQSLTLIATANQGSEATYESGFVIDKFPISRPNLTFSTLTVSNMSPEDSSIYLCSVTGRLAKNIQYFGAGTRLSVL.

This clonotype was observed a handful of times. The rearrangement joins TRBV19 to TRBJ1-6; TRBD1 matches 7 bases. Trimming cost V 7 bases and J 9 bases; bases outside gene matches: 6. Per germline, CDR1 LNHDA and CDR2 SQIVND (reference sequence). This CDR3 region has 13 residues. This CDR3 is CASNRGGRSPLHF. The CDR3 DNA follows: TGTGCCAGTAACAGGGGAGGGCGTTCACCCCTCCACTTT.

This chain uses TRBV28 with TRBJ1-5; D is undetermined. Trimming took off 5 bases at V and 7 bases at J, with 9 bases between the two ends. Germline-derived CDR1 and CDR2 are MDHEN and SYDVKM. The CDR3 runs 12 residues. The CDR3 loop is CASSVGQQPQHF. CDR3 in DNA: TGTGCCAGCAGTGTGGGCCAACAGCCCCAGCATTTT. Full variable domain (rest looked up from reference TRBV28 and TRBJ1-5): DVKVTQSSRYLVKRTGEKVFLECVQDMDHENMFWYRQDPGLGLRLIYFSYDVKMKEKGDIPEGYSVSREKKERFSLILESASTNQTSMYLCASSVGQQPQHFGDGTRLSIL.

The chain links TRBV5-6 to TRBJ1-4, with a weak D call TRBD1 (5 bases). The ends were cut back, 0 bases at V and 2 bases at J, with 8 bases in the middle. CDR3 length: 15 residues. Germline CDR1 SGHDT, CDR2 YYEEEE. In nucleotides, the CDR3 is TGTGCCAGCAGCTTGGTGCGGGGGACTAATGAAAAACTGTTTTTT. Encoded protein: CASSLVRGTNEKLFF.

This clonotype was counted between two and nine times. V usage is TRBV20-1 and J usage is TRBJ1-5; tentatively, D is TRBD1 (6 bases). The CDR3 contains 13 residues. Trimming took 2 bases from V and 12 from J, leaving 17 bases between them. Germline V gives CDR1 DFQATT, CDR2 SNEGSKA (reference sequence). CDR3 in amino acids: CSARLLTGNHQHF. Here the CDR3 DNA reads TGCAGTGCTAGATTACTAACAGGGAACCACCAGCATTTT.

Many counts were recorded for this clonotype. The rearrangement joins TRBV10-3 to TRBJ2-5; 15 bases agree with TRBD2. CDR3 size: 13 residues. Germline values: CDR1 ENHRY, CDR2 SYGVKD. V lost 8 bases to trimming and J lost 5 bases; unmatched junction nucleotides: 0. In DNA form, the CDR3 reads TGTGCCATCGGACTAGCGGGAGGGGAGACCCAGTACTTC. This codes for CAIGLAGGETQYF.

Details on this clonotype: This may arise from a read error, as a much more abundant clone is one base away. The chain combines TRBV10-1 with TRBJ2-5, with 7 bases matching TRBD1. CDR1 is WNHNN and CDR2 is SYGVQD in the germline V gene (reference sequence). Germline trimming cut 5 bases from V and 5 bases from J; bases unmatched to any gene: 8. The CDR3 has 14 amino acids. CDR3 DNA sequence: TGCGCCAGCAGTAGACCCAACAGGGGTGAGACCCAGTACTTC. Translated, it gives CASSRPNRGETQYF.